These 21 T cell receptor beta chains were sequenced from one sample in a study of blood T cell repertoires in COVID-19. TCRdb's copy holds only in-frame clones and misses some; the assay was immunoSEQ multiplex PCR. The sample carries around 370,000 clones, about 93% recorded once. Material for sequencing was peripheral blood. The source is a woman younger than 35 who had recovered from COVID-19.

The chain has TRBV19 and TRBJ2-5; 9 bases line up with TRBD2. The germline CDR1 and CDR2 sequences are LNHDA and SQIVND (reference sequence). This CDR3 spans 14 amino acids. Trimming cost V 7 bases and J 4 bases; bases outside gene matches: 7. The CDR3 DNA follows: TGTGCCAGTATGGGAGTAGCGGGAGTAGAGACCCAGTACTTC. The encoded protein is CASMGVAGVETQYF.

The sample holds one count of this clone. The rearrangement uses TRBV2 and TRBJ2-3; D call uncertain. Germline CDR1 SNHLY, CDR2 FYNNEI. The CDR3 runs 15 residues. V lost 2 bases and J 3 bases, leaving 12 bases between the germline ends. The CDR3 DNA reads TGTGCCAGCAGTGAAAACTACCTAGTAACAGATACGCAGTATTTT. Residues: CASSENYLVTDTQYF. Full variable domain (outside the CDR3, taken from reference TRBV2 and TRBJ2-3): EPEVTQTPSHQVTQMGQEVILRCVPISNHLYFYWYRQILGQKVEFLVSFYNNEISEKSEIFDDQFSVERPDGSNFTLKIRSTKLEDSAMYFCASSENYLVTDTQYFGPGTRLTVL.

The chain links TRBV5-1 to TRBJ2-5; tentatively, D is TRBD1 (5 bases). The CDR3 has 14 residues. Trimming took 1 base from V and 5 from J, leaving 12 bases between them. The germline V gene encodes CDR1 SGHRS and CDR2 YFSETQ. The CDR3, as DNA: TGCGCCAGCAGCTTGATTGGGGCGCCTGAGACCCAGTACTTC. Translating it yields CASSLIGAPETQYF.

This chain connects TRBV6-5 to TRBJ1-1; D is uncertain. Trimming left V 2 bases short and J 5 bases short, with 9 bases between. Germline CDR1 MNHEY, CDR2 SVGAGI. This CDR3 has 13 amino acids. For the CDR3, the DNA is TGTGCCAGCAGTTACGAGGTGAGGACTGAAGCTTTCTTT. Protein: CASSYEVRTEAFF.

This clone was counted a single time. This chain joins TRBV12-5 and TRBJ1-2, with D unresolved. This CDR3 has 16 residues. V lost 2 bases and J 3 bases, leaving 16 bases between the germline ends. Germline values: CDR1 LGHNT, CDR2 FRNRAP. The CDR3 loop reads CASGLIFPPGDYGYTF. The CDR3 nucleotides are TGTGCTAGTGGTTTGATTTTCCCGCCGGGAGACTATGGCTACACCTTC.

This CDR3 is CASGLPTGTAYGYTF. CDR3 nucleotide sequence: TGTGCCAGCGGGTTGCCTACCGGGACAGCCTATGGCTACACCTTC. J is TRBJ1-2 and V is TRBV27; TRBD1 agrees at 7 bases. V trimming: 8 bases; J trimming: 4 bases; junction bases outside the gene matches: 13. Germline values: CDR1 MNHEY, CDR2 SMNVEV (reference sequence). The CDR3 has 15 amino acids.

The rearrangement uses TRBV9 and TRBJ2-1; D gene uncertain. The CDR3 totals 12 residues. Germline loops: CDR1 SGDLS, CDR2 YYNGEE. V lost 0 bases and J 10 bases, leaving 8 bases between the germline ends. The CDR3 DNA reads TGTGCCAGCAGCGTAGTCCCCGGGGAGCAGTTCTTC. It specifies CASSVVPGEQFF.

The J gene is TRBJ2-1, the V gene TRBV6-2 or TRBV6-3; 13 nucleotides agree with TRBD2. The CDR3 runs to 17 residues. CDR1 is MNHEY and CDR2 is SVGEGT in the germline V gene. Trimming at V came to 5 bases and at J to 10 bases, leaving 14 bases not matched to a gene. DNA for the CDR3: TGTGCCAGCAGTACGCGTACTAGCGGGAGGGCCTGGGAGGAGCAGTTCTTC. This gives the protein CASSTRTSGRAWEEQFF.

J is TRBJ1-6 and V is TRBV19; 8 nucleotides align to TRBD1. The CDR3 is made up of 15 amino acids. With V trimmed by 6 bases and J by 7 bases, 8 bases remained unmatched. Germline CDR1 reads LNHDA; CDR2 reads SQIVND (reference sequence). The CDR3 DNA reads as TGTGCCAGTAGCCATGGACAGGGAAGGAATTCACCCCTCCACTTT. Translation: CASSHGQGRNSPLHF. Full variable domain (outside the CDR3, taken from reference TRBV19 and TRBJ1-6): DGGITQSPKYLFRKEGQNVTLSCEQNLNHDAMYWYRQDPGQGLRLIYYSQIVNDFQKGDIAEGYSVSREKKESFPLTVTSAQKNPTAFYLCASSHGQGRNSPLHFGNGTRLTVT.

The chain recombines TRBV30 with TRBJ1-4, with unresolved D. This CDR3 is built from 17 residues. Trimming took 2 bases from V and 4 from J, leaving 20 bases between them. Germline CDR1 GTSNPN, CDR2 SVGIG (reference sequence). The CDR3 nucleotides read TGTGCCTGGAGTAATAGGCCCCACCGGGTATTTAATGAAAAACTGTTTTTT. Translated: CAWSNRPHRVFNEKLFF.

V gene TRBV5-1 combines with J gene TRBJ1-2; D remains unclear. There are 15 residues in the CDR3. Germline V gene lookup returns CDR1 SGHRS and CDR2 YFSETQ. The germline V and J ends were trimmed by 0 bases and 0 bases, with 9 bases remaining between them. This CDR3 reads CASSLGEAPNYGYTF. The DNA for the CDR3 is TGCGCCAGCAGCTTGGGAGAGGCCCCTAACTATGGCTACACCTTC.

The chain employs TRBV4-3 and TRBJ1-1; 7 nucleotides line up with TRBD1. The V segment lost 0 bases and the J segment 3 bases; nucleotides outside the gene matches: 4. Germline assignment: CDR1 LGHNA and CDR2 YSLEER. The CDR3 is made up of 15 amino acids. The CDR3 bases are TGCGCCAGCAGCCAAGAACACAGGGGCTACACTGAAGCTTTCTTT. As protein: CASSQEHRGYTEAFF.

The chain has TRBV23-1 and TRBJ2-3; unclear D gene. TRBV23-1 is given ORF status, its function remaining uncertain. This CDR3 has 16 amino acids. V lost 2 bases and J lost 2, with 14 bases in between. CDR3 in DNA: TGCGCCAGCAGTCAAGCTAGTCCTTCAGACACAGATACGCAGTATTTT. Translated, it gives CASSQASPSDTDTQYF.

The chain links TRBV14 to TRBJ1-6; perhaps TRBD1 as D (5 bases). Germline CDR1 is SGHDN and CDR2 is FVKESK. V was trimmed by 7 bases and J by 7 bases, leaving 14 bases between them. The CDR3 length is 14 residues. CDR3 region: CASTSGLGNSPLHF. In DNA form, the CDR3 reads TGTGCCAGCACCTCAGGGTTGGGCAATTCACCCCTCCACTTT.

V and J are TRBV19 and TRBJ1-3, with TRBD1 matching over 7 bases. V lost 6 bases, J lost 0 bases, and 8 bases stayed unmatched. There are 16 residues in the CDR3. The germline V gene has CDR1 LNHDA and CDR2 SQIVND (reference sequence). Here the CDR3 reads CASSQPGQSSGNTIYF. CDR3 DNA sequence: TGTGCCAGTAGCCAACCGGGACAGAGCTCTGGAAACACCATATATTTT.

The chain combines TRBV24-1 with TRBJ2-7, with 14 nucleotides matching TRBD2. The CDR3 is made up of 16 amino acids. Germline-derived CDR1 and CDR2 are KGHDR and SFDVKD. V lost 0 bases, J lost 4 bases, and 1 base stayed unmatched. The CDR3 loop reads CATSDLGLAGGYEQYV. The CDR3 nucleotides are TGTGCCACCAGTGATTTGGGACTAGCGGGAGGTTACGAGCAGTACGTC.

V gene TRBV7-2 combines with J gene TRBJ2-1; 13 nucleotides align to TRBD2. The CDR3 extends over 16 amino acids. The germline CDR1 and CDR2 sequences are SGHTA and FQGNSA. With V trimmed by 1 base and J by 7 bases, 4 bases remained unmatched. The CDR3, as DNA: TGTGCCAGCAGCTTAGTGGGACTAGCGGGAAGGAATGAGCAGTTCTTC. It codes for CASSLVGLAGRNEQFF.

The chain recombines TRBV29-1 with TRBJ2-1; 8 bases are a match to TRBD1. Germline values: CDR1 SQVTM, CDR2 ANQGSEA. Trimming at V came to 7 bases and at J to 7 bases, leaving 6 bases not matched to a gene. The CDR3 spans 12 residues. CDR3 DNA sequence: TGCAGCGGACAGGGGATTATGAATGAGCAGTTCTTC. Translated: CSGQGIMNEQFF.

This sequence joins TRBV6-2 or TRBV6-3 and TRBJ2-7, with 7 bases identical to TRBD1. Germline-derived CDR1 and CDR2 are MNHEY and SVGEGT. This CDR3 region has 14 residues. Germline trimming cut 5 bases from V and 3 bases from J; bases unmatched to any gene: 7. The DNA for the CDR3 is TGTGCCAGCAGTCGGTCTAACAGGGGCTACGAGCAGTACGTC. This sequence encodes CASSRSNRGYEQYV.

V is TRBV7-9 and J is TRBJ1-1; D unclear. CDR3 size: 14 residues. V lost 1 base to trimming and J lost 2 bases, with 8 bases between them. Germline lookup yields CDR1 SEHNR and CDR2 FQNEAQ (reference sequence). CDR3 DNA sequence: TGTGCCAGCAGCTTAGACGGGATTAACACTGAAGCTTTCTTT. The encoded protein is CASSLDGINTEAFF.

This sequence joins TRBV4-1 and TRBJ2-3, with TRBD2 matching 9 bases. Germline V gives CDR1 MGHRA, CDR2 YSYEKL. V was clipped by 0 bases and J by 5 bases; unmatched bases: 6. The length of the CDR3 is 16 residues. The CDR3 sequence is CASSQEAGGVGDTQYF. The CDR3 nucleotides are TGCGCCAGCAGCCAAGAGGCGGGGGGGGTCGGAGATACGCAGTATTTT.